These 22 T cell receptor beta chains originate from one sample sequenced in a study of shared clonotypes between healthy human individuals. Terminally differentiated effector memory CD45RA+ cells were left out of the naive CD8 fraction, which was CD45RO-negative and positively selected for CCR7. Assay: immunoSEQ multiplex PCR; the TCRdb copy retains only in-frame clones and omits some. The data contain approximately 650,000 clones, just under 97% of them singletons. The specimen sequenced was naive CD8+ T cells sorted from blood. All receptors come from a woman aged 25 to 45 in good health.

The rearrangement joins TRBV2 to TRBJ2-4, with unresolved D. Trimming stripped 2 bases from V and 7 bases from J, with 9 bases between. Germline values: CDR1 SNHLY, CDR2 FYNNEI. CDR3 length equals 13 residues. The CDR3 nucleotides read TGTGCCAGCAGTGAATCGGGCCGGAACATTCAGTACTTC. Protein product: CASSESGRNIQYF. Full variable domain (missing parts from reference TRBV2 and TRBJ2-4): EPEVTQTPSHQVTQMGQEVILRCVPISNHLYFYWYRQILGQKVEFLVSFYNNEISEKSEIFDDQFSVERPDGSNFTLKIRSTKLEDSAMYFCASSESGRNIQYFGAGTRLSVL.

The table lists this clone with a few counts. The CDR3 sequence is CAWSDKYRVNTEAFF. DNA for the CDR3: TGTGCCTGGAGTGACAAGTACAGGGTGAACACTGAAGCTTTCTTT. This rearrangement joins TRBV30 to TRBJ1-1; a weak D match, TRBD1 (6 bases). With 1 base removed from V and 0 bases from J, the gap between germline ends came to 12 bases. This CDR3 region has 15 residues. CDR1 is GTSNPN and CDR2 is SVGIG in the germline V gene (reference sequence).

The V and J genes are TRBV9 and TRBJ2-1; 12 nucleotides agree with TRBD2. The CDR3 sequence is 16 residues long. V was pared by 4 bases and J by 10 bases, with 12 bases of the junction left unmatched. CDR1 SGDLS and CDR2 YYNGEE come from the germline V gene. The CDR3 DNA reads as TGTGCCAGCAGCCAACCTAACTGGACTAGCGGGAAGGAGCAGTTCTTC. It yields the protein CASSQPNWTSGKEQFF.

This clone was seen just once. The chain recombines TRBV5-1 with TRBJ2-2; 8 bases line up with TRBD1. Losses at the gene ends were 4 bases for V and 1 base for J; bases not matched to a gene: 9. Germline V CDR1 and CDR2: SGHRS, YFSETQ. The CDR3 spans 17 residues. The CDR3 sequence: CASSLSGTGENTGELFF. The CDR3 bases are TGCGCCAGCAGCCTTAGTGGGACAGGAGAGAACACCGGGGAGCTGTTTTTT.

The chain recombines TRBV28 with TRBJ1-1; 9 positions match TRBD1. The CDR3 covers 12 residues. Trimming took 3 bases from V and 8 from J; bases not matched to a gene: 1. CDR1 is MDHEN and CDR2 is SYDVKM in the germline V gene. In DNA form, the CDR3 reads TGTGCCAGCAGTTTTGGGACAGGGGAAGCTTTCTTT. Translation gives CASSFGTGEAFF.

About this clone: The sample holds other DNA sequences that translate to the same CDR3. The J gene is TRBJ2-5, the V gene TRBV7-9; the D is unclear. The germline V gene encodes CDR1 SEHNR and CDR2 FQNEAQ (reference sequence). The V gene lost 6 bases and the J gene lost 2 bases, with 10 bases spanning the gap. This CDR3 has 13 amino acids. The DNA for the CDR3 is TGTGCCAGCAGTTCGCTCGTTCAAGAGACCCAGTACTTC. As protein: CASSSLVQETQYF.

The CDR3 region is CASSVRESYEQYF. CDR3 sequence (DNA): TGTGCCAGCAGCGTGAGGGAGAGCTACGAGCAGTACTTC. This chain uses TRBV9 with TRBJ2-7, with D possibly being TRBD2 (5 bases). Per germline, CDR1 SGDLS and CDR2 YYNGEE. Trimming removed 2 bases from V and 3 bases from J, with 9 bases in between. This CDR3 has 13 amino acids.

This CDR3 reads CASSSHPPGEMNTEAFF. CDR3 coding DNA: TGTGCCAGCAGTTCACACCCCCCAGGGGAGATGAACACTGAAGCTTTCTTT. The rearrangement links TRBV28 to TRBJ1-1; tentatively, D is TRBD1 (6 bases). The CDR3 contains 17 residues. Trimming cost V 4 bases and J 0 bases, with 18 bases left between them. Germline assignment: CDR1 MDHEN and CDR2 SYDVKM.

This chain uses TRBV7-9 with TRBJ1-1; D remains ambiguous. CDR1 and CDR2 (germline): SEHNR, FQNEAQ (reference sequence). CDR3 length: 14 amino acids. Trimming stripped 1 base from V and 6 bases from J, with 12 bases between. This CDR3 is CASSLGAGKAEAFF. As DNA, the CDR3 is TGTGCCAGCAGCTTAGGGGCGGGTAAGGCTGAAGCTTTCTTT.

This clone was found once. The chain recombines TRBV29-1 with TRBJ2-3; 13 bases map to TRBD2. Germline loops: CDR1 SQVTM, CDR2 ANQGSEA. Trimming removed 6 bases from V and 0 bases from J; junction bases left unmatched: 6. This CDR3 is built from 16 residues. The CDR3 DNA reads TGCAGCGTGGCCGGGACTAGCGGGACTAGCACAGATACGCAGTATTTT. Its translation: CSVAGTSGTSTDTQYF.

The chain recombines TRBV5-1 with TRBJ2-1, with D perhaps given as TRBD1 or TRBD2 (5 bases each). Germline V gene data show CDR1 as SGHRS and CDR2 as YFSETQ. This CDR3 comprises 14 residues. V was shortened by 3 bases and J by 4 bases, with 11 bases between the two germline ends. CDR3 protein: CASSSRGGYNEQFF. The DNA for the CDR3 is TGCGCCAGCAGCTCGAGGGGCGGATACAATGAGCAGTTCTTC.

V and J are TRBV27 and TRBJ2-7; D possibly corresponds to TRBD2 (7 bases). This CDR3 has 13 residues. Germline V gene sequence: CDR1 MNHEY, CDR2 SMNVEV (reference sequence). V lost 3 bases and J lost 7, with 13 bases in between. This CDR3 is CASSFTGRGEQYF. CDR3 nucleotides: TGTGCCAGCAGTTTTACAGGGAGGGGAGAGCAGTACTTC.

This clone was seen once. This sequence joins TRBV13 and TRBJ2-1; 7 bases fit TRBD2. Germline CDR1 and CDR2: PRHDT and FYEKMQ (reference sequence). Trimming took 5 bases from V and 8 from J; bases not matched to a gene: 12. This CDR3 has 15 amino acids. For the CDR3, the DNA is TGTGCCAGCAGCGCCGAAGGGAGGGTCACGGATGAGCAGTTCTTC. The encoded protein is CASSAEGRVTDEQFF. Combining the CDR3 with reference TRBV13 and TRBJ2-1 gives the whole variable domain AAGVIQSPRHLIKEKRETATLKCYPIPRHDTVYWYQQGPGQDPQFLISFYEKMQSDKGSIPDRFSAQQFSDYHSELNMSSLELGDSALYFCASSAEGRVTDEQFFGPGTRLTVL.

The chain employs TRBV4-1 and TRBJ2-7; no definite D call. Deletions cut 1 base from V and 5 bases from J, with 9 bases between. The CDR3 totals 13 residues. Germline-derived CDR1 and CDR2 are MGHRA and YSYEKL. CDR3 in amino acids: CASSQVVLDEQYF. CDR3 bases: TGCGCCAGCAGCCAAGTAGTACTCGACGAGCAGTACTTC.

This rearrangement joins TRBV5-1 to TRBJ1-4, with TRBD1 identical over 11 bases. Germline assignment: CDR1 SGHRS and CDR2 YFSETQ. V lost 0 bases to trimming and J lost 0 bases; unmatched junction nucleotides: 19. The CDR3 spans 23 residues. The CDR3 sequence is CASSLAPRTGGFRDQPTNEKLFF. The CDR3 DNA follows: TGCGCCAGCAGCTTGGCCCCTCGGACAGGGGGCTTTAGAGACCAACCAACTAATGAAAAACTGTTTTTT.

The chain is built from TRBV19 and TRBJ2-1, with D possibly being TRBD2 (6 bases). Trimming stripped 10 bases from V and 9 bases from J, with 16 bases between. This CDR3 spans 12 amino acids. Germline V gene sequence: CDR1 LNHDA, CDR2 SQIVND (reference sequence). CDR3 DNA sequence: TGTGCCAAGGGACTTCTGGCTTCTGAGCAGTTCTTC. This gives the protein CAKGLLASEQFF.

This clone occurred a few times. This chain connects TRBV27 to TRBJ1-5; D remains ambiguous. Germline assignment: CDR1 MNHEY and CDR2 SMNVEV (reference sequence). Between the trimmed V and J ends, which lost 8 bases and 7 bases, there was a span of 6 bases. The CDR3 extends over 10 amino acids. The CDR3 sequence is CASGGQPQHF. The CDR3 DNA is TGTGCCAGCGGAGGGCAGCCCCAGCATTTT.

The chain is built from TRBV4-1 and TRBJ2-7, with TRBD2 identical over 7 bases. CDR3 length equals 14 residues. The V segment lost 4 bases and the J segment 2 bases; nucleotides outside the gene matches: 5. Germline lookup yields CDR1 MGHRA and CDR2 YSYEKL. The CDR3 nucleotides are TGCGCCAGCAGCCCTAGCGGAGGGACCTACGAGCAGTACTTC. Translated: CASSPSGGTYEQYF.

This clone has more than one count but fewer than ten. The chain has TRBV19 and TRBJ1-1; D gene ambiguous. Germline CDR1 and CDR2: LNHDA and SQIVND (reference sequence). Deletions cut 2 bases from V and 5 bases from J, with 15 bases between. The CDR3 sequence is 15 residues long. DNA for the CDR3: TGTGCCAGTAGTATACAACAGACCGTTTGGACTGAAGCTTTCTTT. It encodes CASSIQQTVWTEAFF.

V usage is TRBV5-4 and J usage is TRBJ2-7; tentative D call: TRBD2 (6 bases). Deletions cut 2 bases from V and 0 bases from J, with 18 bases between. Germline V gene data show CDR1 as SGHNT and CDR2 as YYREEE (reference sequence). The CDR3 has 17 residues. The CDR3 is CASSFFGNSGHSYEQYF. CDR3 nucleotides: TGTGCCAGCAGCTTCTTCGGTAATAGCGGCCACTCCTACGAGCAGTACTTC.

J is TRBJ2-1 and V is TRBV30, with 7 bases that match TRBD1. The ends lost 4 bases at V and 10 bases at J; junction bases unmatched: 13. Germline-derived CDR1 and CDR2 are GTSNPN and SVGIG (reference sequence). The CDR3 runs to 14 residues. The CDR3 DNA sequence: TGTGCCTGGAATCCCGTAGGGGGCGATCGGGAGCAGTTCTTC. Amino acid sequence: CAWNPVGGDREQFF.

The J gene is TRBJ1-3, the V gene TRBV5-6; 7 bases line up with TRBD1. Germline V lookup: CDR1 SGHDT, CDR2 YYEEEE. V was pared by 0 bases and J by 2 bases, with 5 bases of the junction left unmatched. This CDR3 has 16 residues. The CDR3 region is CASSLGTGLTGNTIYF. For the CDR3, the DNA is TGTGCCAGCAGCTTGGGGACAGGATTAACTGGAAACACCATATATTTT. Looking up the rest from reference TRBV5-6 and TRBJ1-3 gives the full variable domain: DAGVTQSPTHLIKTRGQQVTLRCSPKSGHDTVSWYQQALGQGPQFIFQYYEEEERQRGNFPDRFSGHQFPNYSSELNVNALLLGDSALYLCASSLGTGLTGNTIYFGEGSWLTVV.